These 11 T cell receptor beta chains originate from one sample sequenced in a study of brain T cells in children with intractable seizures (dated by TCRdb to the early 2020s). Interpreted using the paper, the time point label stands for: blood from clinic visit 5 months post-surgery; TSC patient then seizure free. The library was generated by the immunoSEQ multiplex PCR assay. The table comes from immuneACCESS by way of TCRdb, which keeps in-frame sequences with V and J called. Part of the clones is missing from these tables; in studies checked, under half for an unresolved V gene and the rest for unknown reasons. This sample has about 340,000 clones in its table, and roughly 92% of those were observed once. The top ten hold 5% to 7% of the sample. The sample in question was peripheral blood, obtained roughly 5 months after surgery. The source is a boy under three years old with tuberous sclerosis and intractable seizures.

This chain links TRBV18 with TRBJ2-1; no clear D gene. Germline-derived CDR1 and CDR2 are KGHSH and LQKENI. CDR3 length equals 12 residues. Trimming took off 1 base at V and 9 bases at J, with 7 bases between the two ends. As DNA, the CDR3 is TGTGCCAGCTCACCACAGGTTTTTGAGCAGTTCTTC. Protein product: CASSPQVFEQFF.

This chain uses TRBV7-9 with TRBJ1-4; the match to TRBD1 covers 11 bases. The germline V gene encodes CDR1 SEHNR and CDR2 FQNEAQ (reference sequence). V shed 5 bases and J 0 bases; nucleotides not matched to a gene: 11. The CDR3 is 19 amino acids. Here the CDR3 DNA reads TGTGCCAGCAGCCACTACCGGGACAGGGGGTATGCAACTAATGAAAAACTGTTTTTT. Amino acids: CASSHYRDRGYATNEKLFF.

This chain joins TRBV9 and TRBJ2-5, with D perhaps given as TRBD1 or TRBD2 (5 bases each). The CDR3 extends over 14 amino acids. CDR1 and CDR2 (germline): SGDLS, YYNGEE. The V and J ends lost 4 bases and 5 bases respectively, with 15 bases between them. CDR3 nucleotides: TGTGCCAGCAGCCCAGCCGGGGCAGGGGAGACCCAGTACTTC. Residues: CASSPAGAGETQYF. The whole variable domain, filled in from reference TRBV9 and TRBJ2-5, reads DSGVTQTPKHLITATGQRVTLRCSPRSGDLSVYWYQQSLDQGLQFLIQYYNGEERAKGNILERFSAQQFPDLHSELNLSSLELGDSALYFCASSPAGAGETQYFGPGTRLLVL.

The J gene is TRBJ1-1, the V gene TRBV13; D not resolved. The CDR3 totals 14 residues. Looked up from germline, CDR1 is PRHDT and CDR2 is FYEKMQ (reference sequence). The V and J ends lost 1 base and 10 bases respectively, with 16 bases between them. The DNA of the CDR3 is TGTGCCAGCAGCTTAGACGGAGGAGAGAGGTCAGCTTTCTTT. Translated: CASSLDGGERSAFF. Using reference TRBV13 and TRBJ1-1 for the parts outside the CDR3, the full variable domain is AAGVIQSPRHLIKEKRETATLKCYPIPRHDTVYWYQQGPGQDPQFLISFYEKMQSDKGSIPDRFSAQQFSDYHSELNMSSLELGDSALYFCASSLDGGERSAFFGQGTRLTVV.

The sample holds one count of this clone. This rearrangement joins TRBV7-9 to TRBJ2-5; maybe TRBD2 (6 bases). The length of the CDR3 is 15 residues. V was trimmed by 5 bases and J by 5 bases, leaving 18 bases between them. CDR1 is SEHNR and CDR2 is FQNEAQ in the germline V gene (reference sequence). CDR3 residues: CASSASGTVGETQYF. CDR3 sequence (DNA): TGTGCCAGCAGCGCCTCCGGGACTGTGGGGGAGACCCAGTACTTC.

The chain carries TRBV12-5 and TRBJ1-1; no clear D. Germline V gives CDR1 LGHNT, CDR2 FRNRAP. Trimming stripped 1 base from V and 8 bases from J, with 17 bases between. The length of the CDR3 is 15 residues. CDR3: CASGLAAYKDPEAFF. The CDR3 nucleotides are TGTGCTAGTGGTTTGGCCGCTTACAAGGATCCCGAAGCTTTCTTT.

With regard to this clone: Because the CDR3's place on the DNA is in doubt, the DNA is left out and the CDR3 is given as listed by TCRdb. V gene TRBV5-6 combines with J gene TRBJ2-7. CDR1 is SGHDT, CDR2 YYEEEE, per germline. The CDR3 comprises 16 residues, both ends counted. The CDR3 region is CASSSYWVSYILEQYF.

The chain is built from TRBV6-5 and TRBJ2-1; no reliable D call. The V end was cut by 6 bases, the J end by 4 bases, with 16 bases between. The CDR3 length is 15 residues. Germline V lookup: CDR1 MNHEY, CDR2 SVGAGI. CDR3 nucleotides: TGTGCCAGCAGCGCCCTTTCTAAGACATACAATGAGCAGTTCTTC. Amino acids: CASSALSKTYNEQFF.

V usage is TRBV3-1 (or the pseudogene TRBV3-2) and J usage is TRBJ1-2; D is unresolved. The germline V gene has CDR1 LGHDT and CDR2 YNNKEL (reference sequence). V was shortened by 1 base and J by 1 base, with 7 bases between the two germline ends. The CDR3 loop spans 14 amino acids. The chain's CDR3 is CASSQGSVNYGYTF. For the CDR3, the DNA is TGTGCCAGCAGCCAAGGGTCAGTTAACTATGGCTACACCTTC.

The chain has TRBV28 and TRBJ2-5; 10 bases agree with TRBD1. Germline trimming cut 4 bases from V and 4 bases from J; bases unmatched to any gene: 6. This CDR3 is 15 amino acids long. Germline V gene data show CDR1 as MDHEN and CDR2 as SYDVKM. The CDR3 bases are TGTGCCAGCAGTTCTATCCGGGACAGGGGAGAGACCCAGTACTTC. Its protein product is CASSSIRDRGETQYF.

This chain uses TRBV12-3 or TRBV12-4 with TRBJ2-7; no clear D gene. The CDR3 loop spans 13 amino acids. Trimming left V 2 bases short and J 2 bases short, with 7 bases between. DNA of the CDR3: TGTGCCAGCAGTTTATCTGAAACCTACGAGCAGTACTTC. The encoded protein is CASSLSETYEQYF.